These 23 T cell receptor beta chains originate from one sample sequenced in a study of technical replicates of blood from a handful of donors. TCRdb's table, derived via immunoSEQ multiplex PCR, lists solely in-frame clones and lacks some. The sample lists some 76,000 clones; around 94% were seen once. The sequencing input was T cells isolated from PBMCs. These TCRs come from a human donor in good health.

The chain couples TRBV27 to TRBJ2-5, with 7 positions matching TRBD1. The CDR3 contains 14 residues. With 5 bases clipped from V and 3 bases from J, the junction kept 6 bases outside the gene matches. In germline, CDR1 is MNHEY, CDR2 SMNVEV (reference sequence). The CDR3: CASSKTGHEETQYF. The DNA of the CDR3 is TGTGCCAGCAGTAAGACAGGGCACGAAGAGACCCAGTACTTC.

The genes are TRBV15 and TRBJ2-7; 8 positions match TRBD1. The CDR3 extends over 15 amino acids. Germline trimming cut 0 bases from V and 3 bases from J; bases unmatched to any gene: 4. The germline V gene encodes CDR1 LNHNV and CDR2 YYDKDF (reference sequence). The chain's CDR3 is CATSREDRGNYEQYF. The CDR3 nucleotides are TGTGCCACCAGCAGAGAAGACAGGGGCAACTACGAGCAGTACTTC.

This rearrangement joins TRBV9 to TRBJ2-3, with TRBD2 matching 7 bases. The CDR3 length is 16 residues. V dropped 4 bases and J dropped 2; count of bases not matched to a gene: 10. CDR1 and CDR2 (germline): SGDLS, YYNGEE. The CDR3 sequence: CASSPLGGPYTDTQYF. The CDR3 nucleotides read TGTGCCAGCAGCCCCCTGGGAGGGCCTTACACAGATACGCAGTATTTT.

This clone was recorded once. This chain uses TRBV23-1 with TRBJ2-5; 7 positions agree with TRBD2. TRBV23-1 is given ORF status, its function remaining uncertain. V lost 8 bases and J lost 7; bases outside the gene matches: 10. The CDR3 runs to 13 residues. The CDR3 reads CASPRAGRATQYF. CDR3 sequence (DNA): TGCGCCAGCCCTCGGGCAGGGAGGGCGACCCAGTACTTC.

The J gene is TRBJ2-1, the V gene TRBV5-4; D may be TRBD2 (5 bases). This CDR3 contains 12 residues. V dropped 2 bases and J dropped 9 bases, with 9 bases sitting between them. The germline gives CDR1 SGHNT, CDR2 YYREEE (reference sequence). As DNA, the CDR3 is TGTGCCAGCAGCTTTATGGAGGTTGAGCAGTTCTTC. This translates into CASSFMEVEQFF.

This clone is a singleton in its sample. This chain uses TRBV9 with TRBJ2-1; 7 bases map to TRBD2. Losses at the gene ends were 1 base for V and 0 bases for J; bases not matched to a gene: 4. The CDR3 sequence is 16 residues long. The germline V gene encodes CDR1 SGDLS and CDR2 YYNGEE. CDR3 sequence (DNA): TGTGCCAGCAGCGTAAGCGGGACCTACTCCTACAATGAGCAGTTCTTC. Amino acids: CASSVSGTYSYNEQFF.

This clone was seen just once. This chain connects TRBV27 to TRBJ1-4; D is unclear. The germline V gene has CDR1 MNHEY and CDR2 SMNVEV (reference sequence). V was trimmed by 5 bases and J by 8 bases, leaving 6 bases between them. The CDR3 spans 11 residues. The CDR3 sequence is CASSQREKLFF. The CDR3 nucleotides read TGTGCCAGCAGTCAGAGGGAAAAACTGTTTTTT.

CDR3 in amino acids: CASSLIPGLAGDESYNEQFF. CDR3 nucleotides: TGTGCCAGCAGTCTAATTCCGGGACTAGCGGGAGACGAATCCTACAATGAGCAGTTCTTC. The chain employs TRBV27 and TRBJ2-1, with 14 bases lining up with TRBD2. The V gene end was trimmed by 5 bases and the J gene end by 1 base; junction bases not matched to a gene: 13. This CDR3 has 20 residues. In germline, CDR1 is MNHEY, CDR2 SMNVEV (reference sequence).

The J gene is TRBJ2-7, the V gene TRBV27; D may be TRBD1 (5 bases). There are 12 residues in the CDR3. CDR1 is MNHEY, CDR2 SMNVEV, per germline (reference sequence). The V gene lost 5 bases and the J gene lost 1 base, with 6 bases spanning the gap. CDR3 residues: CASSQGSYEQYF. CDR3 DNA sequence: TGTGCCAGCAGTCAGGGTTCCTACGAGCAGTACTTC.

In DNA, the CDR3 is TGTGCCAGCAGTCTATACGACAGTTGGCAGCCCCAGCATTTT. Translation gives CASSLYDSWQPQHF. This sequence joins TRBV27 and TRBJ1-5, with a weak D call TRBD1 (5 bases). The CDR3 sequence is 14 residues long. Germline V CDR1 and CDR2: MNHEY, SMNVEV (reference sequence). The V end lost 5 bases, the J end lost 7 bases, and 15 bases lay between the germline ends.

Comments on this clone: Other nucleotide sequences from this sample produce the same CDR3. The J gene is TRBJ2-7, the V gene TRBV6-6, with D uncertain. The CDR3 contains 14 residues. Germline V gives CDR1 MNHNY, CDR2 SVGAGI (reference sequence). V was trimmed by 0 bases and J by 3 bases, leaving 9 bases between them. The CDR3 nucleotides read TGTGCCAGCAGTTACTCCACAGCAGACTACGAGCAGTACTTC. The encoded protein is CASSYSTADYEQYF.

This rearrangement joins TRBV13 to TRBJ2-3; TRBD2 matches at 11 bases. Looked up from germline, CDR1 is PRHDT and CDR2 is FYEKMQ (reference sequence). Trimming took 5 bases from V and 4 from J; bases not matched to a gene: 14. The CDR3 totals 18 residues. CDR3 amino acids: CASSHSQTSGRRSDTQYF. CDR3 sequence (DNA): TGTGCCAGCAGCCACTCACAAACTAGCGGGAGAAGGTCAGATACGCAGTATTTT.

This clone was detected once. The chain couples TRBV12-5 to TRBJ2-1; 13 positions match TRBD2. J lost 8 bases, V lost 7 bases, and 11 bases had no gene match. The CDR3 is made up of 16 amino acids. CDR1 and CDR2 (germline): LGHNT, FRNRAP. The CDR3 here is CASAATSGRPLDEQFF. DNA of the CDR3: TGTGCTAGTGCCGCGACTAGCGGGAGGCCTTTAGATGAGCAGTTCTTC.

The V and J genes are TRBV9 and TRBJ2-2; 10 nucleotides match TRBD2. The CDR3 is made up of 14 amino acids. CDR1 and CDR2 from the germline V gene are SGDLS and YYNGEE. V trimming: 2 bases; J trimming: 8 bases; junction bases outside the gene matches: 3. The CDR3 sequence: CASSVASGRGELFF. CDR3 coding DNA: TGTGCCAGCAGCGTGGCTAGCGGGAGAGGGGAGCTGTTTTTT.

The genes are TRBV7-3 and TRBJ2-2; no clear D gene. The length of the CDR3 is 15 residues. Germline lookup yields CDR1 SGHTA and CDR2 FQGTGA. The V end lost 2 bases, the J end lost 7 bases, and 14 bases lay between the germline ends. The CDR3, as DNA: TGTGCCAGCAGCTTAGCCCTTCTAACGGGCGGGGAGCTGTTTTTT. Translation: CASSLALLTGGELFF.

The chain joins TRBV27 to TRBJ1-2; 9 nucleotides line up with TRBD1. The CDR3 has 13 residues. Trimming at V came to 5 bases and at J to 5 bases, leaving 3 bases not matched to a gene. From germline, CDR1 is MNHEY and CDR2 SMNVEV (reference sequence). DNA for the CDR3: TGTGCCAGCAGTGGACAGGGGCTGTATGGCTACACCTTC. It codes for CASSGQGLYGYTF.

This rearrangement joins TRBV29-1 to TRBJ2-1, with 10 bases lining up with TRBD2. The V and J ends lost 1 base and 15 bases, in that order; junction bases with no gene match: 3. CDR1 is SQVTM, CDR2 ANQGSEA, per germline. The CDR3 sequence is 11 residues long. CDR3 bases: TGCAGCGTTGAAGGCCTAGCGGGAGTGTTCTTC. Protein product: CSVEGLAGVFF.

The CDR3 region is CAIQVRSYEQYF. Written as DNA, the CDR3 is TGTGCCATCCAGGTGCGCTCCTACGAGCAGTACTTC. This chain links TRBV10-3 with TRBJ2-7; D is unclear. The CDR3 covers 12 residues. Germline CDR1 is ENHRY and CDR2 is SYGVKD. The V end was cut by 8 bases, the J end by 0 bases, with 8 bases between.

V gene TRBV5-1 combines with J gene TRBJ2-2; 8 nucleotides agree with TRBD2. Trimming at V came to 3 bases and at J to 1 base, leaving 5 bases not matched to a gene. This CDR3 region has 16 residues. In germline, CDR1 is SGHRS, CDR2 YFSETQ. The CDR3 loop is CASSSAAGGNTGELFF. As DNA, the CDR3 is TGCGCCAGCAGCTCGGCGGCGGGAGGGAACACCGGGGAGCTGTTTTTT.

The chain has TRBV9 and TRBJ2-1; 12 nucleotides line up with TRBD2. The CDR3 is 18 amino acids. Germline loops: CDR1 SGDLS, CDR2 YYNGEE. The V segment lost 3 bases and the J segment 6 bases; nucleotides outside the gene matches: 13. CDR3 residues: CASSEAKTSGRMGNEQFF. The CDR3 DNA follows: TGTGCCAGCAGCGAGGCGAAGACTAGCGGGAGAATGGGCAATGAGCAGTTCTTC.

This chain links TRBV25-1 with TRBJ2-7; 8 bases match TRBD1. This CDR3 spans 14 amino acids. Trimming at V came to 5 bases and at J to 10 bases, leaving 13 bases not matched to a gene. The germline V gene encodes CDR1 MGHDK and CDR2 SYGVNS. CDR3 in DNA: TGTGCCAGCAGTTTACCGGGGACAGGAAATCGTCAGTACTTC. Protein sequence: CASSLPGTGNRQYF.

V usage is TRBV29-1 and J usage is TRBJ1-2; D not resolved. The CDR3 consists of 14 residues. Trimming took 3 bases from V and 4 from J, leaving 15 bases between them. Germline values: CDR1 SQVTM, CDR2 ANQGSEA. CDR3 region: CSVDGSGYGYGYTF. The CDR3 nucleotides read TGCAGCGTTGATGGGTCGGGGTACGGCTATGGCTACACCTTC.

The V and J genes are TRBV9 and TRBJ2-3; TRBD2 agrees at 8 bases. The CDR3 covers 14 residues. V was clipped by 6 bases and J by 0 bases; unmatched bases: 3. Germline CDR1 and CDR2: SGDLS and YYNGEE. The CDR3 DNA is TGTGCCAGCACTAGCGGGTTTAGCACAGATACGCAGTATTTT. This sequence encodes CASTSGFSTDTQYF. The full variable domain, its missing parts supplied by reference TRBV9 and TRBJ2-3, is DSGVTQTPKHLITATGQRVTLRCSPRSGDLSVYWYQQSLDQGLQFLIQYYNGEERAKGNILERFSAQQFPDLHSELNLSSLELGDSALYFCASTSGFSTDTQYFGPGTRLTVL.